This passage covers 9 T cell receptor beta chains from one sample sequenced in a study of OX40 agonist ivuxolimab in advanced cancers. The assay was immunoSEQ multiplex PCR, and TCRdb's table has in-frame clones only and misses some. The sample holds around 68,000 clones; approximately 86% are singletons and the top ten take around 2%. The sample consisted of CD4+ or CD8+ T cells sorted from blood, taken in a trial of the OX40 agonist ivuxolimab. The source is an adult with an advanced solid tumor such as melanoma, head and neck, liver or kidney cancer.

The chain links TRBV7-8 to TRBJ1-5, with 8 nucleotides matching TRBD1. V shed 4 bases, J shed 4 bases, and the junction held 3 bases outside the gene matches. The CDR3 contains 14 residues. From germline, CDR1 is SGHVS and CDR2 FQNEAQ. The CDR3 loop reads CASSSYRGNQPQHF. CDR3 DNA sequence: TGTGCCAGCAGCTCTTACAGGGGGAATCAGCCCCAGCATTTT.

This chain links TRBV18 with TRBJ1-1; a weak D match, TRBD1 (6 bases). The CDR3 consists of 16 residues. Germline-derived CDR1 and CDR2 are KGHSH and LQKENI. V gave up 3 bases and J gave up 0 bases, with 14 bases separating them. In nucleotides, the CDR3 is TGTGCCAGCTCACCGATTCCGGGACACATGAACACTGAAGCTTTCTTT. Protein product: CASSPIPGHMNTEAFF.

The chain employs TRBV2 and TRBJ1-4; possibly TRBD1 for D (6 bases). The germline V gene encodes CDR1 SNHLY and CDR2 FYNNEI. This CDR3 spans 16 amino acids. V dropped 4 bases and J dropped 0 bases, with 12 bases sitting between them. The CDR3 bases are TGTGCCAGCAGTGGGCAGGGGACAACAACTAATGAAAAACTGTTTTTT. Its protein product is CASSGQGTTTNEKLFF.

The chain is built from TRBV6-1 and TRBJ1-3; 9 positions agree with TRBD1. Trimming at V came to 3 bases and at J to 7 bases, leaving 4 bases not matched to a gene. CDR1 and CDR2 from the germline V gene are MNHNS and SASEGT. The CDR3 is 14 residues long. The CDR3 spells CASSESGQGNTIYF. DNA of the CDR3: TGTGCCAGCAGTGAGTCCGGACAGGGGAACACCATATATTTT.

The gene calls are TRBV11-3 and TRBJ2-3, with 7 bases aligning to TRBD2. CDR3 size: 15 residues. Losses at the gene ends were 2 bases for V and 0 bases for J; bases not matched to a gene: 2. From germline, CDR1 is SGHNT and CDR2 YENEEA. Here the CDR3 DNA reads TGTGCCAGCAGCTTAATGGGGGGGAGCACAGATACGCAGTATTTT. It is translated as CASSLMGGSTDTQYF.

This clone was detected once. The chain joins TRBV2 to TRBJ1-6, with D tentatively TRBD1 (6 bases). From germline, CDR1 is SNHLY and CDR2 FYNNEI. V was pared by 6 bases and J by 9 bases, with 18 bases between. The CDR3 is made up of 15 amino acids. The CDR3 nucleotides are TGTGCCAGCAGGGATTACAGGGCTGGGGGTTCACCCCTCCACTTT. This codes for CASRDYRAGGSPLHF.

This chain joins TRBV7-9 and TRBJ2-1; 7 bases line up with TRBD1. Per the germline V gene, CDR1 is SEHNR and CDR2 is FQNEAQ (reference sequence). V trimming: 4 bases; J trimming: 0 bases; junction bases outside the gene matches: 6. This CDR3 is 16 amino acids long. The CDR3 DNA reads as TGTGCCAGCAGCTCCGGACAGGAGAGCTCCTACAATGAGCAGTTCTTC. It is translated as CASSSGQESSYNEQFF.

The V call is TRBV18, the J call TRBJ2-3; D might be TRBD2 (6 bases). The V end lost 6 bases, the J end lost 6 bases, and 25 bases lay between the germline ends. The CDR3 extends over 17 amino acids. The germline V gene encodes CDR1 KGHSH and CDR2 LQKENI. The CDR3 here is CASSHRTTPLVADTQYF. In nucleotides, the CDR3 is TGTGCCAGCTCGCATCGGACTACCCCTTTAGTCGCGGATACGCAGTATTTT.

The J gene is TRBJ1-1, the V gene TRBV5-1, with TRBD1 identical over 7 bases. Losses at the gene ends were 1 base for V and 4 bases for J; bases not matched to a gene: 4. The germline V gene encodes CDR1 SGHRS and CDR2 YFSETQ. The CDR3 contains 14 residues. The CDR3 bases are TGCGCCAGCAGCTTGTCACAGGGGTCCACTGAAGCTTTCTTT. Translation gives CASSLSQGSTEAFF.